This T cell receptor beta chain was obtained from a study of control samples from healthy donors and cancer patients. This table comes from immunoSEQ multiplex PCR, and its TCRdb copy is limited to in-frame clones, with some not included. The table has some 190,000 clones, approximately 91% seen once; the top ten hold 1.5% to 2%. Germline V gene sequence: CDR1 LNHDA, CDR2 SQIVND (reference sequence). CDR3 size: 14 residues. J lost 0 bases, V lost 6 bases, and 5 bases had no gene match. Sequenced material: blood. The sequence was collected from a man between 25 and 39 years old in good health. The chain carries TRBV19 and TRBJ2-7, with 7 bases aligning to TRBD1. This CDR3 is CASSPTGYSYEQYF. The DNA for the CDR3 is TGTGCCAGTAGCCCGACAGGGTACTCCTACGAGCAGTACTTC.